A selection of T cell receptor beta chains follows, all from one sample in a study of Graves' ophthalmopathy and Graves' hyperthyroidism. MiXCR was run by TCRdb on the multiplex PCR reads, yielding one entry per CDR3 protein. The data show about 400,000 distinct CDR3 sequences, around 19% seen once. The sequenced material came from peripheral blood. Source of these receptors: a young woman with Graves' ophthalmopathy. CDR3s include the opening cysteine and the closing phenylalanine or tryptophan. The D gene is left open where the match is weak. Only part of the rows carry a size: once, few, many, or a class if the clone is expanded.

D: NA
size: few
J: TRBJ2-7
V: TRBV6-2/TRBV6-3
DNA: TGTGCCAGCAGCGAAGTTGGGTTCGACGAGCAGTACTTC
CDR3: CASSEVGFDEQYF

D: NA
size: many
J: TRBJ1-5
V: TRBV12-3/TRBV12-4
DNA: TGTGCCAGCAGCCTAGGAGGGGGGTGGGGGAGCAATCAGCCCCAGCATTTT
CDR3: CASSLGGGWGSNQPQHF

D: NA
size: many
J: TRBJ1-1
V: TRBV6-1
DNA: TGTGCCAGCACCACAATTGGGGCGGTGAACACTGAAGCTTTCTTT
CDR3: CASTTIGAVNTEAFF

D: TRBD2
size: many
J: TRBJ2-5
V: TRBV9
DNA: TGTGCCAGCAGCGTAGAACTAGCGGGACAAGAGACCCAGTACTTC
CDR3: CASSVELAGQETQYF

D: TRBD1
size: many
J: TRBJ2-7
V: TRBV29-1
DNA: TGCAGCGTTGGTAGGACAGGGGGCTACGAGCAGTACTTC
CDR3: CSVGRTGGYEQYF

D: TRBD1
size: many
J: TRBJ2-1
V: TRBV28
DNA: TGTGCCAGCAGTTCGACAGGGGTCTCCTACAATGAGCAGTTCTTC
CDR3: CASSSTGVSYNEQFF

D: TRBD1
size: many
J: TRBJ1-5
V: TRBV12-3/TRBV12-4
DNA: TGTGCCAGCAGTGGGGGACAGGATAGCAATCAGCCCCAGCATTTT
CDR3: CASSGGQDSNQPQHF

D: NA
size: NA
J: TRBJ1-3
V: TRBV6-2/TRBV6-3
DNA: TGTGCCAGCAGTTACTCGGGAGCGACTGGAAACACCATATATTTT
CDR3: CASSYSGATGNTIYF

D: TRBD1
size: NA
J: TRBJ1-1
V: TRBV27
DNA: TGTGCCAGCAGTTTTACGATGACAGGGGCTATGAACACTGAAGCTTTCTTT
CDR3: CASSFTMTGAMNTEAFF

D: NA
size: many
J: TRBJ2-6
V: TRBV27
DNA: TGTGCCAGCAGTTTACTGGCTGGGGCCAACGTCCTGACTTTC
CDR3: CASSLLAGANVLTF

D: TRBD1
size: many
J: TRBJ1-5
V: TRBV6-2/TRBV6-3
DNA: TGTGCCAGCAGTTTCCTGGAAGGGGGACAGGGATTCAATCAGCCCCAGCATTTT
CDR3: CASSFLEGGQGFNQPQHF

D: NA
size: many
J: TRBJ2-5
V: TRBV13
DNA: TGTGCCAGCAGCTTACAGGGGCGGCTGGAGACCCAGTACTTC
CDR3: CASSLQGRLETQYF

D: TRBD1
size: NA
J: TRBJ1-2
V: TRBV12-3/TRBV12-4
DNA: TGTGCCAGCAGCACAGGGGATAACTATGGCTACACCTTC
CDR3: CASSTGDNYGYTF

D: NA
size: many
J: TRBJ1-1
V: TRBV12-3/TRBV12-4
DNA: TGTGCCAGCACTATGGGCCAGTTGAACACTGAAGCTTTCTTT
CDR3: CASTMGQLNTEAFF

D: TRBD1
size: many
J: TRBJ2-7
V: TRBV29-1
DNA: TGCAGCGTTGAAGGGGGGACAGGGGGCTACGAGCAGTACTTC
CDR3: CSVEGGTGGYEQYF

D: NA
size: NA
J: TRBJ1-1
V: TRBV7-9
DNA: TGTGCCAGCAGCTCCTTACAACGCAATGAAGCTTTCTTT
CDR3: CASSSLQRNEAFF

D: NA
size: many
J: TRBJ1-1
V: TRBV6-5
DNA: TGTGCCAGCAGGGCGCCAACGATGGGTGCGGCTTTCTTT
CDR3: CASRAPTMGAAFF

D: NA
size: many
J: TRBJ2-5
V: TRBV11-1
DNA: TGTGCCAGCAGCAACGTGAGATCGGGACAGCGGGGACAAGAGACCCAGTACTTC
CDR3: CASSNVRSGQRGQETQYF

D: NA
size: many
J: TRBJ1-5
V: TRBV24-1
DNA: TGTGCCACCAGTGATACAGGGTCTGGTCAGCCCCAGCATTTT
CDR3: CATSDTGSGQPQHF

D: NA
size: many
J: TRBJ2-5
V: TRBV29-1
DNA: TGCAGCGTTCGGAGGGGAATCGAGACCCAGTACTTC
CDR3: CSVRRGIETQYF

D: NA
size: NA
J: TRBJ2-7
V: TRBV20-1
DNA: TGCAGTGCTAGAGGCAATGTCTACGAGCAATACTTC
CDR3: CSARGNVYEQYF

D: NA
size: many
J: TRBJ1-5
V: TRBV5-1
DNA: TGCGCCAGCAGCTTATCCGGAACGAGCAATCAGCCCCAGCATTTT
CDR3: CASSLSGTSNQPQHF

D: NA
size: few
J: TRBJ1-6
V: TRBV6-2/TRBV6-3
DNA: TGTGCCAGCAGTCTACGGGAGAATTCACCCCTCCACTTT
CDR3: CASSLRENSPLHF

D: NA
size: many
J: TRBJ2-7
V: TRBV28
DNA: TGTGCCAGCAGTAGGTCCGGGACTCCTCCCTACGAGCAGTACTTC
CDR3: CASSRSGTPPYEQYF

D: TRBD1
size: NA
J: TRBJ2-2
V: TRBV19
DNA: TGTGCCAGTAGGACCGGGACAGTCACCGGGGAGCTGTTTTTT
CDR3: CASRTGTVTGELFF

D: NA
size: few
J: TRBJ2-7
V: TRBV11-2
DNA: TGTGCCAGCAGCTTAGGGGAAAACTCCTACGAGCAGTACTTC
CDR3: CASSLGENSYEQYF

D: NA
size: NA
J: TRBJ2-5
V: TRBV6-2/TRBV6-3
DNA: TGTGCCAGCAGTTACACTAGGGAGGTGGAGACCCAGTACTTC
CDR3: CASSYTREVETQYF

D: NA
size: NA
J: TRBJ2-7
V: TRBV12-3/TRBV12-4
DNA: TGTGCCACCAGGGACTCATTGGGGGAGCAGTACTTC
CDR3: CATRDSLGEQYF

D: NA
size: NA
J: TRBJ2-2
V: TRBV2
DNA: TGTGCCAGCAAGGTTCAAACCGGGGAGCTGTTTTTT
CDR3: CASKVQTGELFF

D: TRBD1
size: NA
J: TRBJ2-7
V: TRBV12-3/TRBV12-4
DNA: TGTGCCAGCAGACCTGGACAGGGGGCCAACGAGCAGTACTTC
CDR3: CASRPGQGANEQYF

D: NA
size: NA
J: TRBJ1-1
V: TRBV28
DNA: TGTGCCAGCAGAGAAGTGCTAGGCACTGAAGCTTTCTTT
CDR3: CASREVLGTEAFF

D: NA
size: many
J: TRBJ2-5
V: TRBV9
DNA: TGTGCCAGCAGCGTAGGGGCAGGTCCCCAAGAGACCCAGTACTTC
CDR3: CASSVGAGPQETQYF

D: NA
size: many
J: TRBJ1-2
V: TRBV30
DNA: TGTGCCAGGAAGGGAACAGGGGGCTACACCTTC
CDR3: CARKGTGGYTF

D: NA
size: NA
J: TRBJ1-2
V: TRBV12-3/TRBV12-4
DNA: TGTGCCAGCAGTTTAGCATTATACGTGGCGGCCTCTTATGGCTACACCTTC
CDR3: CASSLALYVAASYGYTF

D: NA
size: many
J: TRBJ2-2
V: TRBV29-1
DNA: TGCAGCGTTGTAGCAAGACAGAACACCGGGGAGCTGTTTTTT
CDR3: CSVVARQNTGELFF

D: NA
size: many
J: TRBJ2-5
V: TRBV29-1
DNA: TGCAGCGTGAGGCTGCCCCGTCGGGGGGAGACCCAGTACTTC
CDR3: CSVRLPRRGETQYF

D: NA
size: NA
J: TRBJ1-1
V: TRBV27
DNA: TGTGCCAGCAGCCTGAGCACAGTAGCGAACACTGAAGCTTTCTTT
CDR3: CASSLSTVANTEAFF

D: TRBD1
size: many
J: TRBJ1-3
V: TRBV7-8
DNA: TGTGCCAGCAGCTGGGGGACAGGGACTGGAAACACCATATATTTT
CDR3: CASSWGTGTGNTIYF

D: TRBD1
size: NA
J: TRBJ2-7
V: TRBV25-1
DNA: TGTGCCAGCACTGACGGACAGGGACTTTTTCGGGAGCAGTACTTC
CDR3: CASTDGQGLFREQYF

D: NA
size: many
J: TRBJ1-2
V: TRBV6-2/TRBV6-3
DNA: TGTGCCAGCAGTTACGGTCGCTTCTCTAACTATGGCTACACCTTC
CDR3: CASSYGRFSNYGYTF

D: NA
size: many
J: TRBJ1-1
V: TRBV30
DNA: TGTGCCTGGAGTGGGGGGGGTTTAGGCACTGAAGCTTTCTTT
CDR3: CAWSGGGLGTEAFF

D: NA
size: many
J: TRBJ2-2
V: TRBV19
DNA: TGTGCCAGTAGTATAGGGACGAACACCGGGGAGCTGTTTTTT
CDR3: CASSIGTNTGELFF

D: NA
size: few
J: TRBJ2-7
V: TRBV12-3/TRBV12-4
DNA: TGTGCCAGCAGTTTGTGGGGACAACGGGCGCGCACAAACTACGAGCAGTACTTC
CDR3: CASSLWGQRARTNYEQYF

D: TRBD2
size: few
J: TRBJ2-7
V: TRBV28
DNA: TGTGCCAGCAGTTTAAGCGGGAGGTTCGGGCAGTACTTC
CDR3: CASSLSGRFGQYF

D: NA
size: many
J: TRBJ1-5
V: TRBV6-2/TRBV6-3
DNA: TGTGCCAGCAGTTTCGCGGGCCAGCCCCAGCATTTT
CDR3: CASSFAGQPQHF